The entry that follows covers one T cell receptor (beta chain) sequence. This sample was taken from a study of blood T cell repertoires in COVID-19. At the level of the study: There were acute and convalescent COVID-19 samples, and they came from the United States, Italy and Spain. PBMCs, B-cell-depleted T cells, or T cells provided the cDNA or gDNA that made up the material.

V lost 8 bases, J lost 9 bases, and 20 bases lay in between. Germline V gives CDR1 SNHLY, CDR2 FYNNEI. CDR3 length: 15 residues. As originally analysed: Reference gene primer amplification gave nucleated cell count estimates. Clones were read by immunoSEQ multiplex PCR, and TCRdb kept only the in-frame ones, dropping some. The V and J calls and clone size come from that table; D and trimming were worked out from the DNA. The top ten clones hold just over 4% of a sample with 100,000 to 120,000 clones, approximately 83% of them seen once. Sequencing input: peripheral blood. The receptor was derived from a woman in her sixties or seventies with acute or convalescent COVID-19. The chain carries TRBV2 and TRBJ1-6; TRBD1 is a possible D gene (6 bases). The CDR3 loop reads CASLPKQGGRSPLHF. For the CDR3, the DNA is TGTGCCAGCCTCCCGAAACAGGGTGGGCGTTCACCCCTCCACTTT.